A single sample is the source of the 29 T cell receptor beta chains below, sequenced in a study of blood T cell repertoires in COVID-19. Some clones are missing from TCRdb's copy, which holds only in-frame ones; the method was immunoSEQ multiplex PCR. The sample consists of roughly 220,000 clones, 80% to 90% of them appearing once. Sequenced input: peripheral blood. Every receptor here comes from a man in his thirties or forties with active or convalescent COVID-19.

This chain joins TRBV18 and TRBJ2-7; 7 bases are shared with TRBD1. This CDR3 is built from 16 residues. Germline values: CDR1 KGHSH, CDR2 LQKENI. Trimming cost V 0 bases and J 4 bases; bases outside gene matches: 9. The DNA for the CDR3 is TGTGCCAGCTCACCACCGCCGGGACAGACCCTATACGAGCAGTACTTC. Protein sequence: CASSPPPGQTLYEQYF.

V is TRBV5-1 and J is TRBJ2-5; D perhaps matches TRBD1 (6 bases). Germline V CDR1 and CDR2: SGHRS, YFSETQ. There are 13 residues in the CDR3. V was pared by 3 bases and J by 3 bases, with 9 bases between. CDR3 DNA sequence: TGCGCCAGCAGCTGGCGGACAGAAGAGACCCAGTACTTC. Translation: CASSWRTEETQYF.

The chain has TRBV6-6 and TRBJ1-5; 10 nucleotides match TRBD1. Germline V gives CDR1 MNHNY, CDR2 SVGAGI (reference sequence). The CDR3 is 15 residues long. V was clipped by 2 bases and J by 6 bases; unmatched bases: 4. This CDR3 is CASSYRGTGAQPQHF. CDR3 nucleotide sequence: TGTGCCAGCAGTTACCGCGGGACAGGGGCTCAGCCCCAGCATTTT.

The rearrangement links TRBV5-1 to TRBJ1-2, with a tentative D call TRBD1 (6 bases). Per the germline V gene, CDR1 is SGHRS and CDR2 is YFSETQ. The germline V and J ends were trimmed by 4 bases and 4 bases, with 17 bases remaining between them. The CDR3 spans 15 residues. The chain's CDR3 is CASSPGAGDRYGYTF. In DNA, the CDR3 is TGCGCCAGCAGCCCAGGGGCGGGTGATCGCTATGGCTACACCTTC.

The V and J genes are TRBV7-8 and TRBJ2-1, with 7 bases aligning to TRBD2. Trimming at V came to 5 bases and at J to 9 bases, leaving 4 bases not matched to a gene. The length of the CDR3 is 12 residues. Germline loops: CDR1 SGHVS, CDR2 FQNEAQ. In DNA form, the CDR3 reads TGTGCCAGCAGCCCTCAGCGGGGTGAGCAGTTCTTC. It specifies CASSPQRGEQFF.

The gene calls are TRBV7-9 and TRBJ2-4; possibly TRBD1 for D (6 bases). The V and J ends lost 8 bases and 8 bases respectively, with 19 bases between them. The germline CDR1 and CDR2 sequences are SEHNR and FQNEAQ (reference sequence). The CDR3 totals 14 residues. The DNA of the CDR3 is TGTGCCAGCGCCCTCCAGGGGTTTGCAGACATTCAGTACTTC. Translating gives CASALQGFADIQYF.

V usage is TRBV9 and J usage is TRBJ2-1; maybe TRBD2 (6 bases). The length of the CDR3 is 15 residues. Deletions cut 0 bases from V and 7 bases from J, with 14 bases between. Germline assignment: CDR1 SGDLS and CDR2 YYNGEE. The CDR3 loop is CASSVDGRRRNEQFF. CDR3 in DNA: TGTGCCAGCAGCGTAGACGGGAGACGTAGGAATGAGCAGTTCTTC.

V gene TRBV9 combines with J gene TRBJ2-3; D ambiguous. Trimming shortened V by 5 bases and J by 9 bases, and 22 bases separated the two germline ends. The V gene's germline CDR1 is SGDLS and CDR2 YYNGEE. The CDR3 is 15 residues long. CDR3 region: CASSYFPAVPHTQYF. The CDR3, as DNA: TGTGCCAGCAGTTACTTCCCCGCGGTACCTCACACGCAGTATTTT.

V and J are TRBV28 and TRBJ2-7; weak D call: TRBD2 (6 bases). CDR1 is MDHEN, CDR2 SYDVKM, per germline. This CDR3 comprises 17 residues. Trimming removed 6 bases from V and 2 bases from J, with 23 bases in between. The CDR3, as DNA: TGTGCCAGCAGGGAAAGTTCCCCCGGGAGATTCCCCTACGAGCAGTACTTC. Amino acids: CASRESSPGRFPYEQYF.

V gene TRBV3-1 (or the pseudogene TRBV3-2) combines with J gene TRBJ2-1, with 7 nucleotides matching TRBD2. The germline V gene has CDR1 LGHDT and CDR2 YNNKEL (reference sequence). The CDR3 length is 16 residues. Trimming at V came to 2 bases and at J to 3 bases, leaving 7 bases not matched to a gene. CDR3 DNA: TGTGCCAGCAGCCAACAGCTAGCGGCCCGCTACAATGAGCAGTTCTTC. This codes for CASSQQLAARYNEQFF.

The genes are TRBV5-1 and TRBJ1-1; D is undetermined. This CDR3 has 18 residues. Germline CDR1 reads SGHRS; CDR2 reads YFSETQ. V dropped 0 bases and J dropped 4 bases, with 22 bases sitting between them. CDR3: CASSLVAGEGGFGTEAFF. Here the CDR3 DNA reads TGCGCCAGCAGCTTGGTTGCGGGTGAAGGCGGTTTTGGCACTGAAGCTTTCTTT.

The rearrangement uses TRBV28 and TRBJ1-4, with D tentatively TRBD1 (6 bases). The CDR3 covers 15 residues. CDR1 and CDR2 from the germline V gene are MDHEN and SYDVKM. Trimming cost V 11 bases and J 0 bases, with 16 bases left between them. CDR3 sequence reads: CAVLGGPATNEKLFF. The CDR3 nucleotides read TGTGCCGTCCTCGGGGGGCCTGCAACTAATGAAAAACTGTTTTTT. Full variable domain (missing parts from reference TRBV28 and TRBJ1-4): DVKVTQSSRYLVKRTGEKVFLECVQDMDHENMFWYRQDPGLGLRLIYFSYDVKMKEKGDIPEGYSVSREKKERFSLILESASTNQTSMYLCAVLGGPATNEKLFFGSGTQLSVL.

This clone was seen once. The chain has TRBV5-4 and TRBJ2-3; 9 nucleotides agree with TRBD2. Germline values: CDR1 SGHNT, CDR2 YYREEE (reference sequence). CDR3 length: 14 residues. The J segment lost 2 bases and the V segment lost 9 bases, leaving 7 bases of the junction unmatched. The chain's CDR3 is CATRTSAHTDTQYF. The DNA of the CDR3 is TGTGCCACTCGGACTAGCGCTCACACAGATACGCAGTATTTT.

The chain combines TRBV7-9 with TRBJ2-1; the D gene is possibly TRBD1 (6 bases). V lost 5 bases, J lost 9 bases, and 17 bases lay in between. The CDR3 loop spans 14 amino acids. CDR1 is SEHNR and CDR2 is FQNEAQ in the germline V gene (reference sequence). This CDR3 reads CASSPPPRGGEQFF. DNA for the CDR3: TGTGCCAGCAGCCCTCCCCCCAGGGGCGGTGAGCAGTTCTTC.

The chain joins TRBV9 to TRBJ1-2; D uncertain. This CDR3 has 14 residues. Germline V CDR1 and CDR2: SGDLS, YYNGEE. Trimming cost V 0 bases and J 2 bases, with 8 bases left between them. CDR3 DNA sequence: TGTGCCAGCAGCGTAGGAACAGAAAACTATGGCTACACCTTC. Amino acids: CASSVGTENYGYTF.

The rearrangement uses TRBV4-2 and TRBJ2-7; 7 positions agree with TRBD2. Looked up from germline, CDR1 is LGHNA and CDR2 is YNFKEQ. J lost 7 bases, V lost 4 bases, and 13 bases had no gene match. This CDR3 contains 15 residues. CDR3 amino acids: CASSPPAGGGREQYF. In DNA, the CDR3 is TGTGCCAGCAGCCCCCCGGCGGGCGGGGGAAGGGAGCAGTACTTC.

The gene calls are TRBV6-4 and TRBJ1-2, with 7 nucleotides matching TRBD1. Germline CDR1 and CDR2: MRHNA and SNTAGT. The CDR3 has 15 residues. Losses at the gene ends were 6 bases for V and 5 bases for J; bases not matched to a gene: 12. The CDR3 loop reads CASRPSPGGGYGYTF. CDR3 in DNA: TGTGCCAGCAGACCCTCCCCAGGGGGTGGTTATGGCTACACCTTC.

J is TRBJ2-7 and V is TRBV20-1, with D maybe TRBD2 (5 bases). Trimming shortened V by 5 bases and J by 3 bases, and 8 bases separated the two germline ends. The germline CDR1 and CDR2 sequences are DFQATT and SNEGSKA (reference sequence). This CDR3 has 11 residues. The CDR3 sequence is CSAPRGYEQYF. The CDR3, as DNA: TGCAGTGCTCCCCGGGGCTACGAGCAGTACTTC.

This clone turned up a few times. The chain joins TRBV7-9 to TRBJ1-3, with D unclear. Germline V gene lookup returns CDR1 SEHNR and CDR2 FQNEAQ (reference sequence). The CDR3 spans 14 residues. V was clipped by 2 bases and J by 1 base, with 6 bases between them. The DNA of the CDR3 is TGTGCCAGCAGCTTATCCGGTTCTGGAAACACCATATATTTT. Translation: CASSLSGSGNTIYF.

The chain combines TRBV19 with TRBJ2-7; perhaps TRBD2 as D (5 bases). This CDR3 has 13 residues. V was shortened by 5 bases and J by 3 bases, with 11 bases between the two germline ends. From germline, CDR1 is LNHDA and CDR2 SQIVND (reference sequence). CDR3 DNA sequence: TGTGCCAGTAGTGGTGGACTCTACTACGAGCAGTACTTC. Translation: CASSGGLYYEQYF. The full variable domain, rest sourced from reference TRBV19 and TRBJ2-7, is DGGITQSPKYLFRKEGQNVTLSCEQNLNHDAMYWYRQDPGQGLRLIYYSQIVNDFQKGDIAEGYSVSREKKESFPLTVTSAQKNPTAFYLCASSGGLYYEQYFGPGTRLTVT.

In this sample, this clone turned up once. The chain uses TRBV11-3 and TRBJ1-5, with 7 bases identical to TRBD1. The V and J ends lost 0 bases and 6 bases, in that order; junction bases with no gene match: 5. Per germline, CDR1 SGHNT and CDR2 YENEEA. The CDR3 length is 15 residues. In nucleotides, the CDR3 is TGTGCCAGCAGCTTAGATCGACAGGGAAGTCAGCCCCAGCATTTT. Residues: CASSLDRQGSQPQHF.

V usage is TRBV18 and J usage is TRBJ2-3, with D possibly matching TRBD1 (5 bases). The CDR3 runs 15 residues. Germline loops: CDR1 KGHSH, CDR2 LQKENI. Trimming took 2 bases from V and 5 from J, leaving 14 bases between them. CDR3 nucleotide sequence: TGTGCCAGCTCACCATCTCGGCAGGGATTAGATACGCAGTATTTT. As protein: CASSPSRQGLDTQYF.

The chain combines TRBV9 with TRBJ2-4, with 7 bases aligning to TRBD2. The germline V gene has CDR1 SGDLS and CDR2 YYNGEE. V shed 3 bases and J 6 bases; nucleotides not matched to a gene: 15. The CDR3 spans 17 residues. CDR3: CASSADGGRAPGNIQYF. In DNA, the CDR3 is TGTGCCAGCAGCGCCGATGGGGGGAGGGCCCCGGGAAACATTCAGTACTTC.

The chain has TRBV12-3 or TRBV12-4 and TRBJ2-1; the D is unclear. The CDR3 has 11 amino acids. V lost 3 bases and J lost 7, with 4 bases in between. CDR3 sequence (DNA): TGTGCCAGCAGTTTCAGGAATGAGCAGTTCTTC. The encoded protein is CASSFRNEQFF.

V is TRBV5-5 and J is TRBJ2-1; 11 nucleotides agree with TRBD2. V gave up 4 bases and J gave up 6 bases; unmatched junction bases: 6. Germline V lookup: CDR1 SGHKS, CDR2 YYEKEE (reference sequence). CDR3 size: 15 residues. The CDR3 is CASSRLAGGVNEQFF. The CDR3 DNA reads TGTGCCAGCAGCCGCCTAGCGGGGGGAGTCAATGAGCAGTTCTTC.

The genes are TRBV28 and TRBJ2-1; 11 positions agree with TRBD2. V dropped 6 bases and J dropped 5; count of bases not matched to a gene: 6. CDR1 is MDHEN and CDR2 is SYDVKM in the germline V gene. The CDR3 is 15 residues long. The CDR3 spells CASSNGTSGDNEQFF. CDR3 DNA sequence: TGTGCCAGCAGCAATGGGACTAGCGGAGACAATGAGCAGTTCTTC. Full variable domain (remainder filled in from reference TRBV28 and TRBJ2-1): DVKVTQSSRYLVKRTGEKVFLECVQDMDHENMFWYRQDPGLGLRLIYFSYDVKMKEKGDIPEGYSVSREKKERFSLILESASTNQTSMYLCASSNGTSGDNEQFFGPGTRLTVL.

The CDR3 region is CASSLTRRTGGNEKLFF. Here the CDR3 DNA reads TGTGCCAGCAGTCTTACTCGACGGACAGGGGGGAATGAAAAACTGTTTTTT. The chain joins TRBV28 to TRBJ1-4; 10 nucleotides align to TRBD1. Trimming took 5 bases from V and 5 from J; bases not matched to a gene: 11. Germline CDR1 is MDHEN and CDR2 is SYDVKM. This CDR3 is built from 17 residues.

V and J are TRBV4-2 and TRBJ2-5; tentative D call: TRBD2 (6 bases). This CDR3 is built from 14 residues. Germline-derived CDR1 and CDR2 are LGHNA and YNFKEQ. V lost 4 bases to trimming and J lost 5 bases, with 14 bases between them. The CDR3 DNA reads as TGTGCCAGCAGCCCAGAGAGACTAGAGGAGACCCAGTACTTC. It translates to CASSPERLEETQYF.

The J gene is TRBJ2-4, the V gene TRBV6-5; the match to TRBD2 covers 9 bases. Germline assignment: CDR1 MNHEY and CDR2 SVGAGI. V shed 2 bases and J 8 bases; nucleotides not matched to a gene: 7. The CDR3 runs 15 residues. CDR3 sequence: CASSYGAGGSHIQYF. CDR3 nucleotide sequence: TGTGCCAGCAGTTACGGCGCGGGAGGGTCCCACATTCAGTACTTC.